This TCR beta chain was obtained from a study of breast tumors, draining lymph nodes, adjacent tissues. General study results and limits: Data fit most tumor T cells coming from lymph node, expanding in tumor. Tumors had less TCR diversity than lymph nodes, more than nontumor tissue. That most tumor T cells come from lymph nodes remained unproven. Tumor and nontumor repertoires were significantly more similar in luminal-like than in basal-like breast cancer.

For this clonotype: The antigen is unknown. This may stem from a read error, because a much larger clone lies one nucleotide away.

This CDR3 comprises 13 residues. Germline V gene lookup returns CDR1 SGHNT and CDR2 YENEEA. Deletions cut 2 bases from V and 6 bases from J, with 11 bases between. MiXCR was run by TCRdb on the multiplex PCR reads, yielding one entry per CDR3 protein. The sample shows 200,000 to 250,000 distinct CDR3 sequences, under 40% of them seen only once. Breast cancer patients provided tissue from their axillary draining lymph nodes. The source is a female donor with breast cancer. Some clones in this sample may be carry-over from other donors' samples. The chain joins TRBV11-3 to TRBJ2-7, with D maybe TRBD1 (6 bases). The material sequenced was axillary lymph node tissue. The DNA of the CDR3 is TGTGCCAGCAGCTTAACGCAGGGGTCCGAGCAGTACTTC. This encodes CASSLTQGSEQYF.